The clone carrying this TCR beta chain is a singleton in its sample. The target antigen is unknown. As for treatment: oral pan-JAK inhibitor, 5-10 mg twice daily. RNA, once extracted, was reverse transcribed into cDNA for use as the sequencing template. The table came from immunoSEQ multiplex PCR; TCRdb's copy has only in-frame clones and leaves some out. The sample has about 200,000 clones; about three fifths are singletons. This specimen comes from a study of CD8+ T cells in alopecia areata. The CDR3 sequence is 15 residues long. V lost 5 bases, J lost 0 bases, and 11 bases lay in between. Germline CDR1 reads MNHEY; CDR2 reads SMNVEV (reference sequence). Study outcomes and limitations: Sequencing of scalp tissue also captures the resident alphabeta T cells of normal skin. Lesional scalp, notably in alopecia totalis/universalis, had clonality above that of normal scalp.

This receptor was obtained from a human donor with alopecia areata. The sequencing used CD4+ T cells sorted from blood, collected at week 4, from a patient treated with tofacitinib. The V call is TRBV27, the J call TRBJ1-5; TRBD1 is a possible D gene (5 bases). CDR3 coding DNA: TGTGCCAGCAGTCCGGGGGTCCATAGCAATCAGCCCCAGCATTTT. Its translation: CASSPGVHSNQPQHF.